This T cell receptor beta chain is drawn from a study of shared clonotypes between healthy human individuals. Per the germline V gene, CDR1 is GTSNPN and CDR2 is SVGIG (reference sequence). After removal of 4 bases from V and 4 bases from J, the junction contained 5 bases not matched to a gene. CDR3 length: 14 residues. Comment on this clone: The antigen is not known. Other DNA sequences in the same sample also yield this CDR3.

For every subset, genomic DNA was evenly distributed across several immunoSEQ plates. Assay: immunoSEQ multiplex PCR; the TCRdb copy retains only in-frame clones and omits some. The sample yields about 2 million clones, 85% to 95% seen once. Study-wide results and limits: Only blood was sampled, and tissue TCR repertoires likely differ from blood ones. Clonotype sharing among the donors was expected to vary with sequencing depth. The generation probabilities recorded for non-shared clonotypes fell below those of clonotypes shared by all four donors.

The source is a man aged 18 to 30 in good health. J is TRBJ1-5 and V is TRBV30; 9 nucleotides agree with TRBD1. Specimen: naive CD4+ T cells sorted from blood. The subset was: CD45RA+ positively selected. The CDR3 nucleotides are TGTGCCTGGACTGACAGGGGGAGGAATCAGCCCCAGCATTTT. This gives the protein CAWTDRGRNQPQHF.